The TCR beta chain described here comes from a study of blood T cell repertoires in COVID-19 (TCRdb year 2020). Regarding the research as a whole: The collaborator samples originated in the United States, Italy and Spain and spanned the acute and convalescent phases of COVID-19. The material from the prospective study consisted of cDNA or gDNA derived from T cells, B-cell-depleted T cells, or PBMCs. The dataset comprised deeply sampled blood TCRbeta repertoires from subjects exposed to, actively infected with, or recovered from COVID-19. The repertoires were released in a freely available public database meant as a resource for research on the immune response to SARS-CoV-2. Samples were obtained from the ongoing ImmuneRACE study (first 160 participants) and from 1,000 to 1,500 subjects provided by 6 global collaborators. Sample metadata almost always included a de-identified subject ID, COVID-19 status, age in years and sex. Where available, HLA class I and class II types were taken from metadata supplied by the sample provider and were not determined by assay-based typing.

A word on this clone: There is no known antigen for this receptor. Qualities for individual bases were not recorded, and no much larger clone is one base off.

What the work shows at the level of the full study, not this receptor alone: The quantity of clinical and demographic metadata differed by source and by participant and was supplied without curation.

Participants in the prospective study were aged about 18 to 89 years, lived in under 30 United States geographic areas, and enrolled through a virtual design. In the prospective study, participants were assigned to cohorts based on the clinical history participants reported in a screening survey and a study questionnaire. ImmuneRACE Cohort 3 recovered participants were defined by two consecutive negative NP/OP PCR tests, healthcare professional clearance, or symptom resolution. Mobile phlebotomists in the prospective study collected whole blood, serum and a nasopharyngeal or oropharyngeal swab from every participant. Participants in the prospective study had the option to provide additional blood draws and questionnaires over a roughly 2-month period. Prospective study blood samples were shipped either frozen or at room temperature before DNA extraction. The germline ends are 8 bases apart after V is trimmed by 6 bases and J by 2 bases. The germline V gene (reference sequence) sets CDR1 to LNHDA and CDR2 to SQIVND. Inclusive of the bounding cysteine and phenylalanine, the CDR3 is 13 residues long. Only the CDR3 region is kept as DNA, spanning 39 bases read in frame from base 1.

The immunoSEQ Assay, a bias-controlled multiplex PCR, was used to amplify TCRbeta CDR3 regions from genomic DNA. Turning to the authors' computational methods: The number of nucleated cells in each sample was estimated by amplification of reference gene primers within the assay. To quantify the absolute abundance of each unique TCRbeta CDR3 rearrangement, sequence reads were collapsed and filtered. For each sample, productive Simpson clonality was calculated as the square root of Simpson's diversity index over productive rearrangements. This is the immuneACCESS table as TCRdb keeps it, with only in-frame sequences that have V and J called. A part of the clones is gone; compared with another copy, unresolved V genes explain less than half, and the rest is unexplained. The DNA gave D and trimming, while V, J and clone size come from that table. A total of roughly 250,000 clones appear in this sample, around 88% of them only once. The top ten constitute over 2% of the sample.

The material sequenced was PBMCs or T cells enriched from blood (not recorded which). The sequence joins TRBV19 to TRBJ1-5; the D gene is not confidently resolved. This receptor was taken from a woman in her fifties or sixties who had recovered from COVID-19. For the CDR3, the sequence is CASRTQGNQPQHF. The bases read TGTGCCAGTAGGACACAAGGCAATCAGCCCCAGCATTTT.